Following are 28 T cell receptor beta chains from one sample sequenced in a study of human thymus T cells. Thymic resections from corrective heart surgery supplied the tissue. Sequencing used immunoSEQ multiplex PCR; TCRdb keeps in-frame clones, though not all of them. The sample shows 70,000 to 75,000 clones, 90% to 95% of them seen only once. Material: thymus tissue. The receptor set was obtained from a girl in the first two years of life with a congenital heart defect but otherwise immunologically healthy.

J is TRBJ2-7 and V is TRBV4-1; D may correspond to TRBD1 or TRBD2 (5 bases each). Trimming removed 0 bases at V and 1 base at J, with 16 bases between. The CDR3 is 17 amino acids. In germline, CDR1 is MGHRA, CDR2 YSYEKL. DNA for the CDR3: TGCGCCAGCAGCCAAGATCGGACACTAGGACCTTCCTACGAGCAGTACTTC. It translates to CASSQDRTLGPSYEQYF.

The rearrangement joins TRBV30 to TRBJ2-7; D ambiguous. CDR3 size: 13 residues. CDR1 and CDR2 from the germline V gene are GTSNPN and SVGIG (reference sequence). The V gene lost 0 bases and the J gene lost 7 bases, with 13 bases spanning the gap. The CDR3 coding sequence is TGTGCCTGGAGTGTAGGTGCAATTCATGAGCAGTACTTC. Translated, it gives CAWSVGAIHEQYF.

The CDR3: CASSFRTPAGRGSEEQYF. CDR3 sequence (DNA): TGTGCCAGCAGTTTTAGGACCCCAGCGGGGAGAGGGTCGGAAGAGCAGTACTTC. The gene calls are TRBV28 and TRBJ2-7, with 7 bases matching TRBD2. The V and J ends lost 3 bases and 7 bases, in that order; junction bases with no gene match: 21. CDR1 and CDR2 from the germline V gene are MDHEN and SYDVKM. This CDR3 is built from 18 residues.

The J gene is TRBJ1-1, the V gene TRBV28; D ambiguous. CDR1 is MDHEN and CDR2 is SYDVKM in the germline V gene. The CDR3 spans 17 residues. V was cut by 5 bases and J by 0 bases, with 19 bases left in between. CDR3 protein: CASSPPRRVGMNTEAFF. Here the CDR3 DNA reads TGTGCCAGCAGTCCCCCCCGTAGGGTTGGGATGAACACTGAAGCTTTCTTT.

The chain employs TRBV4-1 and TRBJ2-2; the match to TRBD1 covers 7 bases. The ends lost 0 bases at V and 7 bases at J; junction bases unmatched: 8. The CDR3 is 16 residues long. The germline CDR1 and CDR2 sequences are MGHRA and YSYEKL. CDR3 residues: CASSQDQRDRDGELFF. In DNA form, the CDR3 reads TGCGCCAGCAGCCAAGATCAAAGAGACAGGGACGGGGAGCTGTTTTTT.

The J gene is TRBJ2-5, the V gene TRBV28; TRBD1 matches at 10 bases. The CDR3 length is 16 residues. Germline V lookup: CDR1 MDHEN, CDR2 SYDVKM. V shed 5 bases and J 5 bases; nucleotides not matched to a gene: 11. The CDR3 protein is CASSPSGQGEYETQYF. The DNA of the CDR3 is TGTGCCAGCAGTCCCTCCGGACAGGGGGAGTATGAGACCCAGTACTTC. Full variable domain (rest looked up from reference TRBV28 and TRBJ2-5): DVKVTQSSRYLVKRTGEKVFLECVQDMDHENMFWYRQDPGLGLRLIYFSYDVKMKEKGDIPEGYSVSREKKERFSLILESASTNQTSMYLCASSPSGQGEYETQYFGPGTRLLVL.

The chain carries TRBV30 and TRBJ2-7, with D hard to call. There are 12 residues in the CDR3. V was pared by 3 bases and J by 4 bases, with 10 bases between. Germline CDR1 GTSNPN, CDR2 SVGIG (reference sequence). CDR3 nucleotides: TGTGCCTGGAGGACCGACGATTACGAGCAGTACTTC. Amino acids: CAWRTDDYEQYF.

CDR3: CASSSGLAGGVLGYNEQFF. In DNA, the CDR3 is TGTGCCAGCAGCTCCGGACTAGCGGGAGGGGTTTTGGGTTACAATGAGCAGTTCTTC. V and J are TRBV9 and TRBJ2-1, with TRBD2 matching 15 bases. Germline V gene data show CDR1 as SGDLS and CDR2 as YYNGEE. Trimming at V came to 4 bases and at J to 4 bases, leaving 12 bases not matched to a gene. There are 19 residues in the CDR3.

The V gene is TRBV5-4, the J gene TRBJ2-7; 7 nucleotides match TRBD2. CDR3 length: 13 amino acids. In germline, CDR1 is SGHNT, CDR2 YYREEE (reference sequence). With V trimmed by 5 bases and J by 6 bases, 8 bases remained unmatched. Here the CDR3 reads CASRRGDHSEQYF. The CDR3 DNA reads as TGTGCCAGCAGACGGGGGGATCATAGCGAGCAGTACTTC.

This clone was picked up one time. The chain carries TRBV15 and TRBJ1-1, with D maybe TRBD1 (5 bases). The CDR3 loop spans 15 amino acids. Trimming pared 2 bases from V and 3 bases from J, leaving 13 bases between. Germline values: CDR1 LNHNV, CDR2 YYDKDF (reference sequence). CDR3 sequence: CATSRFQGRDTEAFF. The CDR3 DNA sequence: TGTGCCACCAGCAGATTTCAGGGCAGGGACACTGAAGCTTTCTTT.

This clone occurred once. The genes are TRBV18 and TRBJ1-2; 7 positions agree with TRBD1. The CDR3 is 22 amino acids. Germline CDR1 and CDR2: KGHSH and LQKENI. J gave up 4 bases and V 0 bases, and 26 bases lay outside the gene matches. The CDR3 region is CASSPPGQIRYPPLGDCYGYTF. Written as DNA, the CDR3 is TGTGCCAGCTCACCACCGGGACAGATTAGGTACCCACCTTTGGGTGACTGCTATGGCTACACCTTC.

This CDR3 reads CASRWGLAGYEQYF. The CDR3 nucleotides are TGTGCCAGCAGGTGGGGGCTAGCGGGCTACGAGCAGTACTTC. J is TRBJ2-7 and V is TRBV11-2; 8 bases line up with TRBD2. The CDR3 totals 14 residues. J lost 3 bases, V lost 6 bases, and 7 bases had no gene match. In germline, CDR1 is SGHAT, CDR2 FQNNGV.

The rearrangement uses TRBV27 and TRBJ2-7, with 8 bases that match TRBD2. Germline V gives CDR1 MNHEY, CDR2 SMNVEV (reference sequence). The V gene end was trimmed by 5 bases and the J gene end by 2 bases; junction bases not matched to a gene: 8. This CDR3 has 15 residues. DNA of the CDR3: TGTGCCAGCAGTGAAATCGGGAGGGCCCCCTACGAGCAGTACTTC. This encodes CASSEIGRAPYEQYF.

This chain links TRBV18 with TRBJ1-3; TRBD1 is a possible D gene (5 bases). The V end was cut by 8 bases, the J end by 0 bases, with 20 bases between. Germline V gives CDR1 KGHSH, CDR2 LQKENI. The CDR3 is 17 residues long. In nucleotides, the CDR3 is TGTGCCAGCCATGAAGAGGGACGGCTGAACTCTGGAAACACCATATATTTT. Encoded protein: CASHEEGRLNSGNTIYF.

The gene calls are TRBV5-1 and TRBJ2-7; the D call may be TRBD1 or TRBD2 (6 bases each). Trimming left V 3 bases short and J 4 bases short, with 20 bases between. The CDR3 runs 16 residues. Germline-derived CDR1 and CDR2 are SGHRS and YFSETQ. The CDR3 sequence: CASSSEPGGTPYEQYF. The DNA for the CDR3 is TGCGCCAGCAGCTCCGAGCCCGGGGGCACCCCATACGAGCAGTACTTC.

This chain uses TRBV19 with TRBJ2-7, with 7 bases aligning to TRBD1. This CDR3 has 14 residues. With 5 bases clipped from V and 2 bases from J, the junction kept 6 bases outside the gene matches. Germline-derived CDR1 and CDR2 are LNHDA and SQIVND (reference sequence). In DNA form, the CDR3 reads TGTGCCAGTAGTCAAAGACAGGGAACCTACGAGCAGTACTTC. Its translation is CASSQRQGTYEQYF.

The genes are TRBV7-9 and TRBJ1-2; D perhaps matches TRBD1 (6 bases). CDR3 length: 17 amino acids. Per germline, CDR1 SEHNR and CDR2 FQNEAQ (reference sequence). The V and J ends lost 5 bases and 2 bases respectively, with 21 bases between them. The DNA for the CDR3 is TGTGCCAGCAGCAACCGATTCCACTTGACAGGAAACTATGGCTACACCTTC. Protein: CASSNRFHLTGNYGYTF.

The J gene is TRBJ2-3, the V gene TRBV7-8; weak D call: TRBD2 (6 bases). The CDR3 is 16 amino acids. The V gene lost 5 bases and the J gene lost 6 bases, with 21 bases spanning the gap. CDR1 and CDR2 from the germline V gene are SGHVS and FQNEAQ. The DNA of the CDR3 is TGTGCCAGCAGCCCAACCCCCCGGGGACTTGTGGATACGCAGTATTTT. Translated, it gives CASSPTPRGLVDTQYF.

The gene calls are TRBV5-1 and TRBJ2-2; the D is unclear. This CDR3 contains 14 residues. Trimming pared 0 bases from V and 2 bases from J, leaving 5 bases between. The V gene's germline CDR1 is SGHRS and CDR2 YFSETQ. The CDR3 DNA reads as TGCGCCAGCAGCTTGGTCGTCAACACCGGGGAGCTGTTTTTT. Amino acid sequence: CASSLVVNTGELFF.

The chain is built from TRBV10-3 and TRBJ1-5; weak D call: TRBD1 (6 bases). The germline gives CDR1 ENHRY, CDR2 SYGVKD. Trimming left V 0 bases short and J 6 bases short, with 12 bases between. The CDR3 sequence is 15 residues long. The chain's CDR3 is CAISESKGVGQPQHF. In nucleotides, the CDR3 is TGTGCCATCAGTGAGTCGAAGGGGGTAGGTCAGCCCCAGCATTTT.

This clone appeared a single time. The chain recombines TRBV6-1 with TRBJ1-1, with 10 positions matching TRBD1. Germline values: CDR1 MNHNS, CDR2 SASEGT. The V segment lost 6 bases and the J segment 5 bases; nucleotides outside the gene matches: 6. The CDR3 consists of 14 residues. CDR3 protein: CASSRQGAWTEAFF. The CDR3 coding sequence is TGTGCCAGCAGCAGACAGGGGGCCTGGACTGAAGCTTTCTTT.

The chain is built from TRBV13 and TRBJ2-6; 10 nucleotides agree with TRBD2. V was clipped by 3 bases and J by 2 bases; unmatched bases: 4. Germline values: CDR1 PRHDT, CDR2 FYEKMQ (reference sequence). The CDR3 is 17 amino acids. The CDR3 protein is CASSFRAGGPGANVLTF. For the CDR3, the DNA is TGTGCCAGCAGCTTTCGAGCGGGAGGGCCTGGGGCCAACGTCCTGACTTTC.

The chain recombines TRBV5-5 with TRBJ1-4, with D tentatively TRBD1 (6 bases). Trimming left V 0 bases short and J 0 bases short, with 9 bases between. This CDR3 contains 16 residues. Germline V lookup: CDR1 SGHKS, CDR2 YYEKEE (reference sequence). CDR3 nucleotides: TGTGCCAGCAGCTTGGCCGGGACACCAACTAATGAAAAACTGTTTTTT. Amino acid sequence: CASSLAGTPTNEKLFF.

This clone was counted once. The chain couples TRBV15 to TRBJ1-5; D not resolved. Germline V gene lookup returns CDR1 LNHNV and CDR2 YYDKDF (reference sequence). The CDR3 sequence is 14 residues long. Trimming took off 1 base at V and 8 bases at J, with 12 bases between the two ends. CDR3 nucleotides: TGTGCCACCAGCAGAGTGGCCGATATCAAGCCCCAGCATTTT. It is translated as CATSRVADIKPQHF.

The chain combines TRBV4-2 with TRBJ2-7, with D maybe TRBD2 (5 bases). The V end lost 0 bases, the J end lost 6 bases, and 30 bases lay between the germline ends. The germline V gene has CDR1 LGHNA and CDR2 YNFKEQ. This CDR3 contains 20 residues. The CDR3 nucleotides read TGTGCCAGCAGCCAAGATGACACGTCTAGAGTGAAGAGAGGGAGATTCGAGCAGTACTTC. Its protein product is CASSQDDTSRVKRGRFEQYF.

The rearrangement links TRBV28 to TRBJ1-1, with 7 nucleotides matching TRBD1. The germline V gene encodes CDR1 MDHEN and CDR2 SYDVKM. CDR3 length: 13 residues. J lost 6 bases, V lost 5 bases, and 6 bases had no gene match. The CDR3 bases are TGTGCCAGCAGTCCAACGACAGGGCCTGAAGCTTTCTTT. As protein: CASSPTTGPEAFF.

V gene TRBV19 combines with J gene TRBJ2-1; D perhaps matches TRBD2 (5 bases). CDR3 size: 13 residues. The V end lost 5 bases, the J end lost 10 bases, and 15 bases lay between the germline ends. Germline values: CDR1 LNHDA, CDR2 SQIVND (reference sequence). CDR3 nucleotide sequence: TGTGCCAGTAGTTACCCGGAGGCTCAGGAGCAGTTCTTC. Protein product: CASSYPEAQEQFF.

The gene calls are TRBV19 and TRBJ2-1; 7 bases agree with TRBD1. The CDR3 sequence is 18 residues long. CDR1 LNHDA and CDR2 SQIVND come from the germline V gene (reference sequence). Trimming cost V 4 bases and J 4 bases; bases outside gene matches: 16. In nucleotides, the CDR3 is TGTGCCAGTAGTAAGGACAGGTTCCTAACCGGACCTTACAATGAGCAGTTCTTC. It is translated as CASSKDRFLTGPYNEQFF. The full variable domain, its missing parts supplied by reference TRBV19 and TRBJ2-1, is DGGITQSPKYLFRKEGQNVTLSCEQNLNHDAMYWYRQDPGQGLRLIYYSQIVNDFQKGDIAEGYSVSREKKESFPLTVTSAQKNPTAFYLCASSKDRFLTGPYNEQFFGPGTRLTVL.